The 20 T cell receptor beta chains below were found in one sample sequenced in a study of T cell responses to AZD1222 COVID-19 vaccine (dated by TCRdb to the early 2020s). The time point label corresponds to: baseline before first vaccination. The method was the immunoSEQ multiplex PCR assay. This is the immuneACCESS table as TCRdb keeps it, with only in-frame sequences that have V and J called. A part of the clones is gone; compared with another copy, unresolved V genes explain less than half, and the rest is unexplained. The sample profile shows about 140,000 clones; 92% of them were found once. The ten largest clones represent around 1.7% of the sample. The sample was peripheral blood, taken on day 0 of AZD1222 vaccination. These receptors all stem from an adult in good health.

The chain recombines TRBV4-1 with TRBJ1-2; 7 bases line up with TRBD1. This CDR3 has 16 residues. The V gene end was trimmed by 3 bases and the J gene end by 7 bases; junction bases not matched to a gene: 14. Germline CDR1 MGHRA, CDR2 YSYEKL. The CDR3 reads CASSHVAKDRYGGYTF. As DNA, the CDR3 is TGCGCCAGCAGCCATGTTGCAAAGGACAGGTATGGTGGCTACACCTTC.

The chain links TRBV5-1 to TRBJ1-1; D is unresolved. Germline CDR1 is SGHRS and CDR2 is YFSETQ. V was trimmed by 4 bases and J by 3 bases, leaving 4 bases between them. This CDR3 has 11 amino acids. CDR3 DNA: TGCGCCAGCAGCGGGGACACTGAAGCTTTCTTT. Protein product: CASSGDTEAFF.

The chain is built from TRBV7-9 and TRBJ2-7, with D perhaps matching TRBD2 (5 bases). The CDR3 has 14 residues. Germline CDR1 SEHNR, CDR2 FQNEAQ (reference sequence). V dropped 5 bases and J dropped 0 bases, with 11 bases sitting between them. CDR3: CASSPRADSYEQYF. DNA for the CDR3: TGTGCCAGCAGCCCGAGAGCGGACTCCTACGAGCAGTACTTC.

The rearrangement uses TRBV2 and TRBJ2-1; D remains ambiguous. V was shortened by 1 base and J by 0 bases, with 4 bases between the two germline ends. Germline V CDR1 and CDR2: SNHLY, FYNNEI. CDR3 length equals 14 residues. The CDR3 DNA follows: TGTGCCAGCAGTGAAGGGGACTCCTACAATGAGCAGTTCTTC. Protein sequence: CASSEGDSYNEQFF.

V usage is TRBV30 and J usage is TRBJ1-1; D is possibly TRBD1 (5 bases). The CDR3 sequence is 13 residues long. Germline V gene sequence: CDR1 GTSNPN, CDR2 SVGIG (reference sequence). The ends were cut back, 1 base at V and 4 bases at J, with 10 bases in the middle. This chain's CDR3 is CAWSEARGTEAFF. The CDR3 nucleotides read TGTGCCTGGAGTGAGGCGAGGGGCACTGAAGCTTTCTTT.

The chain combines TRBV5-1 with TRBJ2-7; TRBD1 agrees at 10 bases. The CDR3 contains 15 residues. The germline V gene encodes CDR1 SGHRS and CDR2 YFSETQ. With 5 bases clipped from V and 3 bases from J, the junction kept 8 bases outside the gene matches. For the CDR3, the DNA is TGCGCCAGCAGTTATGGACAGGGGGAGTTCTACGAGCAGTACTTC. Translating it yields CASSYGQGEFYEQYF. Full variable domain (rest looked up from reference TRBV5-1 and TRBJ2-7): KAGVTQTPRYLIKTRGQQVTLSCSPISGHRSVSWYQQTPGQGLQFLFEYFSETQRNKGNFPGRFSGRQFSNSRSEMNVSTLELGDSALYLCASSYGQGEFYEQYFGPGTRLTVT.

V usage is TRBV30 and J usage is TRBJ2-7; 7 positions match TRBD1. The CDR3 covers 13 residues. Trimming at V came to 4 bases and at J to 1 base, leaving 4 bases not matched to a gene. Per germline, CDR1 GTSNPN and CDR2 SVGIG (reference sequence). This CDR3 is CAWNGGQSYEQYF. CDR3 sequence (DNA): TGTGCCTGGAATGGGGGACAGTCCTACGAGCAGTACTTC.

The chain links TRBV7-8 to TRBJ2-3; TRBD1 is a possible D gene (5 bases). The CDR3 runs to 13 residues. The germline V gene has CDR1 SGHVS and CDR2 FQNEAQ. V was clipped by 5 bases and J by 6 bases, with 12 bases between them. The CDR3 DNA reads TGTGCCAGCAGCACGAGGACACAGGATACGCAGTATTTT. Its protein product is CASSTRTQDTQYF.

The chain employs TRBV27 and TRBJ1-5; no firm D call. V lost 0 bases and J lost 7, with 10 bases in between. The CDR3 has 14 amino acids. Germline values: CDR1 MNHEY, CDR2 SMNVEV (reference sequence). CDR3 sequence: CASSLSRERQPQHF. The CDR3 coding sequence is TGTGCCAGCAGTTTATCGCGAGAACGACAGCCCCAGCATTTT.

The chain has TRBV7-9 and TRBJ1-2, with a tentative D call TRBD1 (5 bases). This CDR3 is 14 amino acids long. Germline loops: CDR1 SEHNR, CDR2 FQNEAQ (reference sequence). The V and J ends lost 1 base and 4 bases respectively, with 10 bases between them. CDR3 in amino acids: CASSLGDGPYGYTF. The CDR3 DNA follows: TGTGCCAGCAGCTTAGGGGACGGTCCCTATGGCTACACCTTC.

The chain links TRBV7-9 to TRBJ2-2, with TRBD2 matching 8 bases. Germline CDR1 is SEHNR and CDR2 is FQNEAQ (reference sequence). V lost 1 base and J lost 4; bases outside the gene matches: 5. The CDR3 totals 16 residues. This chain's CDR3 is CASSLGSGRLTGELFF. CDR3 coding DNA: TGTGCCAGCAGCTTAGGAAGCGGGAGACTCACCGGGGAGCTGTTTTTT.

This chain connects TRBV2 to TRBJ2-1; 13 nucleotides line up with TRBD2. V gave up 6 bases and J gave up 11 bases; unmatched junction bases: 10. The CDR3 length is 15 residues. Germline lookup yields CDR1 SNHLY and CDR2 FYNNEI. CDR3 sequence reads: CASRSLLAGGLQQFF. In nucleotides, the CDR3 is TGTGCCAGCAGATCCCTACTAGCGGGAGGGTTACAGCAGTTCTTC.

The chain joins TRBV6-6 to TRBJ2-7; D perhaps matches TRBD1 (6 bases). With 5 bases removed from V and 1 base from J, the gap between germline ends came to 21 bases. CDR1 is MNHNY and CDR2 is SVGAGI in the germline V gene (reference sequence). This CDR3 spans 17 amino acids. In DNA, the CDR3 is TGTGCCAGCAGTCCAGCAAGGACCAGGGGCCAATCCTACGAGCAGTACTTC. This gives the protein CASSPARTRGQSYEQYF.

The chain combines TRBV5-1 with TRBJ2-7, with D perhaps matching TRBD1 or TRBD2 (5 bases each). The ends were cut back, 0 bases at V and 3 bases at J, with 16 bases in the middle. CDR1 and CDR2 (germline): SGHRS, YFSETQ. The CDR3 is 16 residues long. The CDR3 here is CASSLEGAWGNYEQYF. DNA of the CDR3: TGCGCCAGCAGCTTGGAGGGAGCGTGGGGGAACTACGAGCAGTACTTC.

The count of this clone is one. The V and J genes are TRBV18 and TRBJ1-5; D gene uncertain. The CDR3 consists of 15 residues. V was shortened by 6 bases and J by 4 bases, with 16 bases between the two germline ends. Germline CDR1 is KGHSH and CDR2 is LQKENI. DNA of the CDR3: TGTGCCAGCTCCGCCGTTGGGGTGCGAAATCAGCCCCAGCATTTT. It translates to CASSAVGVRNQPQHF. The entire variable domain, with the rest obtained from reference TRBV18 and TRBJ1-5, is as follows: NAGVMQNPRHLVRRRGQEARLRCSPMKGHSHVYWYRQLPEEGLKFMVYLQKENIIDESGMPKERFSAEFPKEGPSILRIQQVVRGDSAAYFCASSAVGVRNQPQHFGDGTRLSIL.

As DNA, the CDR3 is TGTGCCAGCAGTGAACGCGGGTCTCTCAATCAGCCCCAGCATTTT. Translated: CASSERGSLNQPQHF. V usage is TRBV6-1 and J usage is TRBJ1-5; D gene unclear. The CDR3 length is 15 residues. The V end was cut by 2 bases, the J end by 3 bases, with 11 bases between. The germline gives CDR1 MNHNS, CDR2 SASEGT.

This chain uses TRBV27 with TRBJ1-2; possibly TRBD1 for D (5 bases). CDR1 is MNHEY, CDR2 SMNVEV, per germline (reference sequence). V lost 6 bases and J lost 8, with 16 bases in between. The CDR3 sequence is 13 residues long. CDR3 nucleotide sequence: TGTGCCAGCAGCCCCGTAGGGGCGTGGGGCTACACCTTC. As protein: CASSPVGAWGYTF.

This rearrangement joins TRBV28 to TRBJ2-7, with 10 bases identical to TRBD2. Trimming took 2 bases from V and 7 from J; bases not matched to a gene: 5. Per the germline V gene, CDR1 is MDHEN and CDR2 is SYDVKM. The CDR3 length is 14 residues. The CDR3 sequence: CASSLTSGTGEQYF. The DNA of the CDR3 is TGTGCCAGCAGTTTAACTAGCGGGACGGGAGAGCAGTACTTC.

This rearrangement joins TRBV10-1 to TRBJ1-6; D gene unclear. V shed 5 bases and J shed 5 bases, with 7 bases lying between them. The CDR3 runs 13 residues. Germline CDR1 is WNHNN and CDR2 is SYGVQD (reference sequence). As DNA, the CDR3 is TGCGCCAGCAGTAGACGGGATAATTCACCCCTCCACTTT. Translating it yields CASSRRDNSPLHF.

This clone was picked up a small number of times. The chain's CDR3 is CASSLGSPNQPQHF. CDR3 coding DNA: TGTGCCAGCAGCTTAGGGTCCCCTAATCAGCCCCAGCATTTT. This chain joins TRBV7-9 and TRBJ1-5; no firm D call. The CDR3 has 14 amino acids. The V and J ends lost 1 base and 4 bases respectively, with 8 bases between them. Germline assignment: CDR1 SEHNR and CDR2 FQNEAQ (reference sequence).